This TCR beta chain originates from a study of cytomegalovirus exposure and HLA in healthy donors. Study conclusions and caveats: A later analysis found most CMV-associated TCR beta chains apparently HLA-restricted. Reports indicate that TCR beta sequences accurately predicted the HLA-A and HLA-B alleles of most subjects. Indistinguishability led to the exclusion of some V segments, TRBV6-2 and TRBV6-3 included.

This CDR3 contains 14 residues. The ends lost 6 bases at V and 2 bases at J; junction bases unmatched: 2. Germline CDR1 is LNHDA and CDR2 is SQIVND (reference sequence). A multiplex PCR was run with 60 Vbeta primers and 13 Jbeta primers. Data came from immunoSEQ multiplex PCR; TCRdb stores just in-frame clones and leaves some out. The data show under 200,000 clones, around 81% seen once. Of note for this clone: Its specificity is not known.

The sample was PBMCs. This chain joins TRBV19 and TRBJ2-1, with 9 bases identical to TRBD1. The sequence was collected from a man aged 35 to 55 in good health and CMV-seronegative. The CDR3 coding sequence is TGTGCCAGTAGCCGACAGGGGGCCTACAATGAGCAGTTCTTC. This codes for CASSRQGAYNEQFF.